This T cell receptor beta chain was captured by sequencing in a study of OX40 agonist ivuxolimab in advanced cancers. Germline CDR1 reads SGDLS; CDR2 reads YYNGEE. V was clipped by 0 bases and J by 2 bases, with 10 bases between them. This CDR3 has 15 amino acids. A single count supports this clone. Only in-frame clones appear in the TCRdb table, and some are missing; sequencing was by immunoSEQ multiplex PCR. The data show approximately 79,000 clones, 85% to 95% seen once. The specimen was CD4+ or CD8+ T cells sorted from blood, collected in a trial of the OX40 agonist ivuxolimab. This rearrangement joins TRBV9 to TRBJ2-3; D gene ambiguous. This clonotype was sampled from an adult with an advanced solid tumor such as melanoma, head and neck, liver or kidney cancer. CDR3 DNA: TGTGCCAGCAGCGTAGAGGGCCAGATCACAGATACGCAGTATTTT. It encodes CASSVEGQITDTQYF.